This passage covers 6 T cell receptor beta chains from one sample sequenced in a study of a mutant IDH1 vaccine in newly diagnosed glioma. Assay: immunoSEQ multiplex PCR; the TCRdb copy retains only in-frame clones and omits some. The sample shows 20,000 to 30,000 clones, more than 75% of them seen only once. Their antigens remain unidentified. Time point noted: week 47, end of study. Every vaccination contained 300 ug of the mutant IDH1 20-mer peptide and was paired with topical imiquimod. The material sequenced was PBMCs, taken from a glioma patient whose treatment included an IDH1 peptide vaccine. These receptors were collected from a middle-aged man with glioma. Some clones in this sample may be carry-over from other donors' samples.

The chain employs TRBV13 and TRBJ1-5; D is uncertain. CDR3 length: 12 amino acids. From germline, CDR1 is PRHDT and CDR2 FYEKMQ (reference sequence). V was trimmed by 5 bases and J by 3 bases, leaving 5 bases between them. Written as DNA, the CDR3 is TGTGCCAGCAGCGCCTACAATCAGCCCCAGCATTTT. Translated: CASSAYNQPQHF.

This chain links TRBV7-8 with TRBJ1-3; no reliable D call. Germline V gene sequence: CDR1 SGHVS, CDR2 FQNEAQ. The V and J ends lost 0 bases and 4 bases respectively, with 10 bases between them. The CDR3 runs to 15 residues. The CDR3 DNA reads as TGTGCCAGCAGCTTAGCAGCCCAACGAGGAAACACCATATATTTT. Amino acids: CASSLAAQRGNTIYF.

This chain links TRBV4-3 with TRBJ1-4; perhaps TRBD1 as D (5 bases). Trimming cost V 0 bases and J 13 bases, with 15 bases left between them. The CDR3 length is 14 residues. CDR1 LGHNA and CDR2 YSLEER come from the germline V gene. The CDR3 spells CASSQDRGNRLLFF. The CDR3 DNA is TGCGCCAGCAGCCAAGATAGGGGAAACAGGTTACTGTTTTTT.

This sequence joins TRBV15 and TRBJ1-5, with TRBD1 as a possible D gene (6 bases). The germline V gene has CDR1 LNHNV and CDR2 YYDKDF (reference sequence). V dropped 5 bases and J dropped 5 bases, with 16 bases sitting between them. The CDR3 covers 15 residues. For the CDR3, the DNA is TGTGCCACCAGCCCCCGCCCAGGGACATATCAGCCCCAGCATTTT. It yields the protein CATSPRPGTYQPQHF.

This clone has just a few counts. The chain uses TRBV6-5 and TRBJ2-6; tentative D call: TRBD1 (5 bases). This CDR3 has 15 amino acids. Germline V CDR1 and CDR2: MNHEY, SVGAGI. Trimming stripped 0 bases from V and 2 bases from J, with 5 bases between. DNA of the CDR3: TGTGCCAGCAGTTACTCACAGGCTGGGGCCAACGTCCTGACTTTC. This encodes CASSYSQAGANVLTF.

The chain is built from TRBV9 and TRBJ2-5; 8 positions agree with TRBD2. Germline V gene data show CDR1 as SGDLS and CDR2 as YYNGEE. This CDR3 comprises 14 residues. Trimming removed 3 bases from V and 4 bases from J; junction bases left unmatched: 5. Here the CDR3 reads CASSDGGAGETQYF. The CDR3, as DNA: TGTGCCAGCAGCGACGGGGGGGCTGGAGAGACCCAGTACTTC.